These 30 T cell receptor beta chains were all obtained from the same sample, sequenced in a study of chemoradiotherapy in HPV16-positive cancers. Sequencing used immunoSEQ multiplex PCR; TCRdb keeps in-frame clones, though not all of them. Seen here are about 5,800 clones, 80% to 90% observed once, and the top ten hold 25% to 30%. The source material was blood, sampled from a patient who underwent chemoradiotherapy. All receptors come from a human donor with HPV-associated anogenital cancer.

This chain links TRBV12-2 with TRBJ1-1; the D call of TRBD1 is as the table states it, not checked on the DNA. TRBV12-2 corresponds to a pseudogene. The CDR3 is 19 amino acids. The CDR3 sequence is CASRPMGFVWTVKGPEAFF. CDR3 bases: TGTGCAAGTCGCCCTATGGGGTTTGTCTGGACAGTCAAGGGTCCGGAAGCTTTCTTT.

This clone was observed a single time. The rearrangement joins TRBV11-1 to TRBJ1-1; D unresolved. The CDR3 has 16 amino acids. Germline loops: CDR1 SGHAT, CDR2 FQDESV (reference sequence). V was pared by 1 base and J by 4 bases, with 16 bases between. The CDR3 nucleotides read TGTGCCAGCAGCTTAGTAACGTGGGTCTGGCGCACTGAAGCTTTCTTT. This codes for CASSLVTWVWRTEAFF.

Here the CDR3 DNA reads TGTGCCAGCAGAGCTCAGGGGGATTTAATGAACACTGAAGCTTTCTTT. Its translation is CASRAQGDLMNTEAFF. The rearrangement joins TRBV27 to TRBJ1-1, with 7 bases lining up with TRBD1. Trimming removed 6 bases from V and 0 bases from J; junction bases left unmatched: 10. The CDR3 loop spans 16 amino acids. From germline, CDR1 is MNHEY and CDR2 SMNVEV (reference sequence).

The rearrangement links TRBV7-2 to TRBJ1-1; perhaps TRBD1 as D (5 bases). The CDR3 loop spans 14 amino acids. Trimming removed 3 bases at V and 4 bases at J, with 12 bases between. Germline V CDR1 and CDR2: SGHTA, FQGNSA. The CDR3 loop is CASSLQGGSTEAFF. Written as DNA, the CDR3 is TGTGCCAGCAGCTTGCAGGGTGGGAGCACTGAAGCTTTCTTT.

The rearrangement joins TRBV19 to TRBJ1-2; tentative D call: TRBD1 (5 bases). Germline CDR1 is LNHDA and CDR2 is SQIVND (reference sequence). With 4 bases removed from V and 8 bases from J, the gap between germline ends came to 23 bases. The CDR3 has 16 amino acids. The CDR3 sequence is CASSNWAQGSYRGYTF. CDR3 DNA sequence: TGTGCCAGTAGTAACTGGGCCCAGGGAAGTTACAGGGGCTACACCTTC.

The CDR3 protein is CASSQGAGGYNEQFF. CDR3 nucleotides: TGTGCCAGCAGCCAGGGAGCGGGGGGCTACAATGAGCAGTTCTTC. The V call is TRBV7-2, the J call TRBJ2-1; TRBD2 matches 9 bases. The CDR3 covers 15 residues. The junction had 5 bases not matched to a gene; V was cut back by 5 bases and J by 3 bases. Germline loops: CDR1 SGHTA, CDR2 FQGNSA. Drawing the rest from reference TRBV7-2 and TRBJ2-1, the complete variable domain is GAGVSQSPSNKVTEKGKDVELRCDPISGHTALYWYRQSLGQGLEFLIYFQGNSAPDKSGLPSDRFSAERTGGSVSTLTIQRTQQEDSAVYLCASSQGAGGYNEQFFGPGTRLTVL.

The chain is built from TRBV19 and TRBJ2-1; 7 bases fit TRBD1. The CDR3 has 19 residues. Germline V gene sequence: CDR1 LNHDA, CDR2 SQIVND (reference sequence). V lost 4 bases, J lost 2 bases, and 17 bases stayed unmatched. The CDR3 nucleotides are TGTGCCAGTAGTAGCCCCCCCCTTGGGGATAGGGGGCCCTACAATGAGCAGTTCTTC. Protein: CASSSPPLGDRGPYNEQFF.

The rearrangement uses TRBV28 and TRBJ1-3; D is possibly TRBD1 (6 bases). The CDR3 is made up of 13 amino acids. Deletions cut 5 bases from V and 7 bases from J, with 12 bases between. The germline CDR1 and CDR2 sequences are MDHEN and SYDVKM. CDR3 residues: CASSQRQANTIYF. CDR3 DNA sequence: TGTGCCAGCAGTCAGCGACAGGCGAACACCATATATTTT.

The chain carries TRBV7-2 and TRBJ2-3; TRBD2 matches 10 bases. Germline values: CDR1 SGHTA, CDR2 FQGNSA. V shed 1 base and J 4 bases; nucleotides not matched to a gene: 2. The CDR3 is 15 residues long. CDR3 DNA: TGTGCCAGCAGCTTAGAGCTAGCGGGGGCAGATACGCAGTATTTT. It translates to CASSLELAGADTQYF.

J is TRBJ1-2 and V is TRBV7-9; tentative D call: TRBD1 (6 bases). CDR1 is SEHNR, CDR2 FQNEAQ, per germline (reference sequence). V lost 3 bases and J 0 bases, leaving 8 bases between the germline ends. This CDR3 is built from 14 residues. Here the CDR3 reads CASSLGAANYGYTF. The DNA for the CDR3 is TGTGCCAGCAGCTTGGGGGCAGCTAACTATGGCTACACCTTC.

This chain links TRBV4-3 with TRBJ1-1; 7 bases fit TRBD1. Germline V gives CDR1 LGHNA, CDR2 YSLEER. The CDR3 covers 17 residues. V was pared by 0 bases and J by 0 bases, with 7 bases of the junction left unmatched. Here the CDR3 DNA reads TGCGCCAGCAGCCAAGATACGGGGACAGCTATGAACACTGAAGCTTTCTTT. Translating it yields CASSQDTGTAMNTEAFF.

This clone was detected only once. This chain links TRBV11-3 with TRBJ2-1, with 8 bases that match TRBD2. Trimming removed 3 bases from V and 6 bases from J; junction bases left unmatched: 4. Germline V gene sequence: CDR1 SGHNT, CDR2 YENEEA. There are 14 residues in the CDR3. For the CDR3, the DNA is TGTGCCAGCAGCTTGGGGGGACTAGTCAATGAGCAGTTCTTC. Translated: CASSLGGLVNEQFF.

J is TRBJ1-2 and V is TRBV28, with 9 bases that match TRBD1. J gave up 7 bases and V 1 base, and 10 bases lay outside the gene matches. Looked up from germline, CDR1 is MDHEN and CDR2 is SYDVKM. The CDR3 has 16 residues. The CDR3 here is CASSLSVGTGRVGYTF. CDR3 DNA sequence: TGTGCCAGCAGTTTATCAGTAGGGACAGGGAGGGTTGGCTACACCTTC.

This chain joins TRBV6-4 and TRBJ1-1; weak D call: TRBD1 (6 bases). V was pared by 6 bases and J by 6 bases, with 17 bases between. Germline CDR1 is MRHNA and CDR2 is SNTAGT. CDR3 length: 14 residues. CDR3 protein: CASREDSGVAEAFF. The CDR3 DNA follows: TGTGCCAGCAGAGAGGACAGTGGGGTGGCTGAAGCTTTCTTT.

The chain combines TRBV18 with TRBJ2-7, with D possibly being TRBD1 (6 bases). Per germline, CDR1 KGHSH and CDR2 LQKENI. CDR3 size: 15 residues. The V gene lost 0 bases and the J gene lost 6 bases, with 15 bases spanning the gap. The CDR3 DNA reads as TGTGCCAGCTCACCACCGTTCAGCCAGGGGAGCGAGCAGTACTTC. Protein sequence: CASSPPFSQGSEQYF. Variable domain in full (rest from reference TRBV18 and TRBJ2-7): NAGVMQNPRHLVRRRGQEARLRCSPMKGHSHVYWYRQLPEEGLKFMVYLQKENIIDESGMPKERFSAEFPKEGPSILRIQQVVRGDSAAYFCASSPPFSQGSEQYFGPGTRLTVT.

The chain uses TRBV6-9 and TRBJ2-1, with a possible D match to TRBD2 (5 bases). This CDR3 has 13 residues. The germline CDR1 and CDR2 sequences are MNHGY and SVAAGI. Trimming stripped 3 bases from V and 8 bases from J, with 11 bases between. The CDR3 region is CASSYSGSDEQFF. CDR3 DNA: TGTGCCAGCAGTTACTCGGGGAGCGATGAGCAGTTCTTC.

This sequence joins TRBV7-8 and TRBJ2-2; 7 bases match TRBD1. The CDR3 is made up of 15 amino acids. Trimming cost V 4 bases and J 5 bases; bases outside gene matches: 7. Germline CDR1 is SGHVS and CDR2 is FQNEAQ. The CDR3 is CASSSRGRVTGELFF. CDR3 sequence (DNA): TGTGCCAGCAGCTCGAGGGGGCGGGTTACCGGGGAGCTGTTTTTT.

The chain links TRBV6-5 to TRBJ2-1; 9 bases are a match to TRBD2. J was trimmed by 2 bases and V by 5 bases; bases with no gene match: 4. In germline, CDR1 is MNHEY, CDR2 SVGAGI. CDR3 length: 15 residues. The CDR3 loop reads CASSIAGEPYNEQFF. Written as DNA, the CDR3 is TGTGCCAGCAGTATAGCGGGAGAGCCCTACAATGAGCAGTTCTTC.

This clone was seen a single time. The V gene is TRBV19, the J gene TRBJ1-1; D is possibly TRBD1 (6 bases). The CDR3 contains 16 residues. Germline lookup yields CDR1 LNHDA and CDR2 SQIVND (reference sequence). V lost 4 bases, J lost 1 base, and 16 bases lay in between. Here the CDR3 DNA reads TGTGCCAGTAGTACCTTACCAGGGACATCGAACACTGAAGCTTTCTTT. Translation: CASSTLPGTSNTEAFF.

By sample fraction, this clone is large (0.1 to 1%). The V call is TRBV2, the J call TRBJ2-2; TRBD2 is a possible D gene (7 bases). CDR1 SNHLY and CDR2 FYNNEI come from the germline V gene. The CDR3 has 17 amino acids. With 0 bases removed from V and 1 base from J, the gap between germline ends came to 12 bases. The CDR3 region has the DNA TGTGCCAGCAGTGAAGCGGGGGGGGCAGGGAACACCGGGGAGCTGTTTTTT. Translation gives CASSEAGGAGNTGELFF.

This clone was observed once. J is TRBJ2-6 and V is TRBV28, with TRBD1 matching over 7 bases. This CDR3 contains 16 residues. The germline V gene encodes CDR1 MDHEN and CDR2 SYDVKM. J gave up 2 bases and V 7 bases, and 8 bases lay outside the gene matches. This CDR3 is CASTPYDRAGANVLTF. DNA for the CDR3: TGTGCCAGCACCCCATACGACAGGGCTGGGGCCAACGTCCTGACTTTC.

Concerning this clone: Other DNA sequences in the sample encode the same CDR3. This rearrangement joins TRBV5-8 to TRBJ1-5; D remains unclear. The CDR3 is made up of 11 amino acids. Looked up from germline, CDR1 is SGHTS and CDR2 is YDEGEE. V was pared by 0 bases and J by 10 bases, with 5 bases between. CDR3 sequence: CASSLVQPQHF. Written as DNA, the CDR3 is TGTGCCAGCAGCTTGGTTCAACCCCAGCATTTT.

The V and J genes are TRBV29-1 and TRBJ1-1, with D possibly TRBD1 on 6 matching bases. CDR3 size: 14 residues. With 4 bases removed from V and 6 bases from J, the gap between germline ends came to 18 bases. In germline, CDR1 is SQVTM, CDR2 ANQGSEA. CDR3 sequence (DNA): TGCAGCGTTGGGGGAAACAGGGTTCTGGCTGAAGCTTTCTTT. It encodes CSVGGNRVLAEAFF.

The chain has TRBV30 and TRBJ2-7; TRBD1 matches 7 bases. Germline CDR1 is GTSNPN and CDR2 is SVGIG (reference sequence). The CDR3 has 12 residues. Trimming at V came to 4 bases and at J to 6 bases, leaving 6 bases not matched to a gene. The CDR3 DNA reads TGTGCCTGGATTAGGGGGCGAGGCGAGCAGTACTTC. This encodes CAWIRGRGEQYF.

J is TRBJ1-1 and V is TRBV7-9, with D unclear. Germline CDR1 and CDR2: SEHNR and FQNEAQ (reference sequence). The CDR3 spans 13 residues. Trimming took 3 bases from V and 1 from J, leaving 6 bases between them. CDR3 sequence reads: CASSFAANTEAFF. DNA for the CDR3: TGTGCCAGCAGCTTTGCAGCGAACACTGAAGCTTTCTTT.

The V and J genes are TRBV11-2 and TRBJ2-7, with a possible D match to TRBD2 (5 bases). The V end was cut by 5 bases, the J end by 0 bases, with 17 bases between. CDR3 length: 16 amino acids. The germline V gene encodes CDR1 SGHAT and CDR2 FQNNGV. CDR3 protein: CASSPGLVVSSYEQYF. In DNA, the CDR3 is TGTGCCAGCAGCCCTGGACTGGTCGTTAGCTCCTACGAGCAGTACTTC.

This clone was found a few times. This chain joins TRBV5-4 and TRBJ2-5; D is perhaps TRBD1 (6 bases). CDR1 and CDR2 (germline): SGHNT, YYREEE (reference sequence). Trimming stripped 6 bases from V and 1 base from J, with 13 bases between. This CDR3 has 14 residues. The CDR3 coding sequence is TGTGCCAGCACCCGAGGGGGAAGCCAAGAGACCCAGTACTTC. Protein product: CASTRGGSQETQYF.

The chain uses TRBV13 and TRBJ2-5; possible D gene TRBD1, 5 bases. Deletions cut 4 bases from V and 0 bases from J, with 15 bases between. CDR1 is PRHDT, CDR2 FYEKMQ, per germline (reference sequence). This CDR3 has 16 residues. CDR3 sequence (DNA): TGTGCCAGCAGCTCACCAATGGGGCTCCACCAAGAGACCCAGTACTTC. Protein product: CASSSPMGLHQETQYF.

V and J are TRBV5-1 and TRBJ1-3; D remains unclear. Trimming took 4 bases from V and 0 from J, leaving 11 bases between them. Germline assignment: CDR1 SGHRS and CDR2 YFSETQ. The CDR3 is 15 residues long. The CDR3 loop is CASSRLGFSGNTIYF. The DNA for the CDR3 is TGCGCCAGCAGCCGTTTAGGGTTCTCTGGAAACACCATATATTTT.

This chain joins TRBV5-6 and TRBJ2-3; 12 bases map to TRBD1. CDR1 is SGHDT, CDR2 YYEEEE, per germline. This CDR3 comprises 16 residues. V gave up 5 bases and J gave up 6 bases; unmatched junction bases: 10. In DNA form, the CDR3 reads TGTGCCAGCAGTCCTGAGGGACAGGGGGCGTGGGATACGCAGTATTTT. This codes for CASSPEGQGAWDTQYF.